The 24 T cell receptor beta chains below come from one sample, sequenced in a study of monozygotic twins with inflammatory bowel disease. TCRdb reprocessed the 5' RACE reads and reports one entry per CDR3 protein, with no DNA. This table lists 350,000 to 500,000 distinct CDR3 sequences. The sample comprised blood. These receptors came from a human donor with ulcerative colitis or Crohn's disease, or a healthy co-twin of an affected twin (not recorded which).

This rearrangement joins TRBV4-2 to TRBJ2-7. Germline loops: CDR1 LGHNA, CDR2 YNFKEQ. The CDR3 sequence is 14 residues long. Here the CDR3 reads CASSQDLKDYEQYF.

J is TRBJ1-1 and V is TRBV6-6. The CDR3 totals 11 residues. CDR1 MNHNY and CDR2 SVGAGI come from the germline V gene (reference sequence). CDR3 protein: CASLTFFEAFF.

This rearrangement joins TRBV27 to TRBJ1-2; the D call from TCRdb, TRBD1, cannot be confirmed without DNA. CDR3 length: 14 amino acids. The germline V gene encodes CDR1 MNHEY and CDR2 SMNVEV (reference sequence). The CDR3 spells CASSLQGAASGYTF.

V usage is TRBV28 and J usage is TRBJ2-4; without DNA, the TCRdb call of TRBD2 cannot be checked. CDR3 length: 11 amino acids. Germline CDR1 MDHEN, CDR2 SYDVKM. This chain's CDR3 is CASRTANIQYF. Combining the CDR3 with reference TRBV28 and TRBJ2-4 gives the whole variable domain DVKVTQSSRYLVKRTGEKVFLECVQDMDHENMFWYRQDPGLGLRLIYFSYDVKMKEKGDIPEGYSVSREKKERFSLILESASTNQTSMYLCASRTANIQYFGAGTRLSVL.

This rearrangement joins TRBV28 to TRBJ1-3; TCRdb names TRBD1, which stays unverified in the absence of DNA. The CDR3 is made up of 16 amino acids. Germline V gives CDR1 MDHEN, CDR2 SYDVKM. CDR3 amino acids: CASSRYTDRAGNTIYF.

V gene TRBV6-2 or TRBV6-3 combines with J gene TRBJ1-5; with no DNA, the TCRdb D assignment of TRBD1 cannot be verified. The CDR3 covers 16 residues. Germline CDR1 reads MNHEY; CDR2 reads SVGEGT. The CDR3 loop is CASSTGGGYSNQPQHF.

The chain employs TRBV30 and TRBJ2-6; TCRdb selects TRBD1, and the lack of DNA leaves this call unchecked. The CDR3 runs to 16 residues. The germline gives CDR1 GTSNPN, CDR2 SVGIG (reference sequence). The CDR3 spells CAWRHTRGYGANVLTF. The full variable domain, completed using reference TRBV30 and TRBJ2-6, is SQTIHQWPATLVQPVGSPLSLECTVEGTSNPNLYWYRQAAGRGLQLLFYSVGIGQISSEVPQNLSASRPQDRQFILSSKKLLLSDSGFYLCAWRHTRGYGANVLTFGAGSRLTVL.

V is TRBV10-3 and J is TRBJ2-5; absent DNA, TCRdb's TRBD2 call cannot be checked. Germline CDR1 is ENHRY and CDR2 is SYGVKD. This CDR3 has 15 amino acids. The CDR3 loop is CAISDGTSEQETQYF.

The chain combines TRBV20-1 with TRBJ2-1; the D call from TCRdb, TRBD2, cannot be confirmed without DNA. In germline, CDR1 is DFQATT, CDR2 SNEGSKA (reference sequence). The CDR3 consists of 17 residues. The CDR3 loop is CSARGLAGSGSYNEQFF.

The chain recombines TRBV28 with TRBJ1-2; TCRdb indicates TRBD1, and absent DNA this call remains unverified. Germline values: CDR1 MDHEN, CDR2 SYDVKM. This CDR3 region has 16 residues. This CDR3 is CASSLNLGTGLYGYTF.

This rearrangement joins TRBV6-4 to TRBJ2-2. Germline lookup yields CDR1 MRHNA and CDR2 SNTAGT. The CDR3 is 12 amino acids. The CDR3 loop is CASSDNSGELFF.

The CDR3 loop is CASSLNRGPHEQYF. V is TRBV12-3 or TRBV12-4 and J is TRBJ2-7; lacking DNA, the TRBD1 call made by TCRdb goes unchecked. The CDR3 consists of 14 residues.

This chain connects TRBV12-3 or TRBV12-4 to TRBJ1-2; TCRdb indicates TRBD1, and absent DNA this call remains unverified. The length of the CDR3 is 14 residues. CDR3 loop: CASSLGPPSYGYTF.

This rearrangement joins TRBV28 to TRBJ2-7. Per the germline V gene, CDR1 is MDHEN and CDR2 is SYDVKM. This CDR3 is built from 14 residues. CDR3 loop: CAIKKQKPTYEQYF.

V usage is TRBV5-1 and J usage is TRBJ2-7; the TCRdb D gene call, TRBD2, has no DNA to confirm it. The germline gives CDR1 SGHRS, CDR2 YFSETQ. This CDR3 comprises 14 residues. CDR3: CASSLEGLVYEQYF.

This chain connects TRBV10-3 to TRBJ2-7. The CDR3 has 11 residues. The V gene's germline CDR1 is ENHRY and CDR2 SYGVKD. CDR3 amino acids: CAISEGNEQYF.

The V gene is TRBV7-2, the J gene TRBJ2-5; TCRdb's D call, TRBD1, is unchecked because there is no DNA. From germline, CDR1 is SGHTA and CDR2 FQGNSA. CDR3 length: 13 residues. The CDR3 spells CASSLDQGETQYF.

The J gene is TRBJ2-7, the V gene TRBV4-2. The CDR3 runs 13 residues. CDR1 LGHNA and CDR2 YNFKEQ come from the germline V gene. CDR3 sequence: CASSQDRPYEQYF.

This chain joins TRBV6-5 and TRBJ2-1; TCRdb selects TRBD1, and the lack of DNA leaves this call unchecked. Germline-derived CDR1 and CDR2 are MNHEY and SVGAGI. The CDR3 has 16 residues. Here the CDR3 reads CASRLLEWGGLSEQFF.

The CDR3 loop is CAMQLSLVNEQFF. The chain employs TRBV10-3 and TRBJ2-1; TCRdb names TRBD2, which stays unverified in the absence of DNA. The CDR3 consists of 13 residues. From germline, CDR1 is ENHRY and CDR2 SYGVKD.

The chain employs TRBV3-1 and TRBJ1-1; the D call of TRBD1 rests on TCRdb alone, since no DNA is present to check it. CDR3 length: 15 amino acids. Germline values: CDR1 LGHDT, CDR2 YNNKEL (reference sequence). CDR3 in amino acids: CASSQRDRGLTEAFF.

The CDR3 is CAISDGQGAYEQYF. The J gene is TRBJ2-7, the V gene TRBV10-3; TCRdb's assignment of TRBD1 cannot be checked, as there is no DNA. The CDR3 runs 14 residues. Germline CDR1 and CDR2: ENHRY and SYGVKD.

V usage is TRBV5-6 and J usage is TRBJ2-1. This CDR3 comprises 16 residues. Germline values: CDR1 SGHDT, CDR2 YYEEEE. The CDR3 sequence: CASSLDNRVSENEQFF. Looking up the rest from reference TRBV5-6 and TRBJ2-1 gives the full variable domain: DAGVTQSPTHLIKTRGQQVTLRCSPKSGHDTVSWYQQALGQGPQFIFQYYEEEERQRGNFPDRFSGHQFPNYSSELNVNALLLGDSALYLCASSLDNRVSENEQFFGPGTRLTVL.

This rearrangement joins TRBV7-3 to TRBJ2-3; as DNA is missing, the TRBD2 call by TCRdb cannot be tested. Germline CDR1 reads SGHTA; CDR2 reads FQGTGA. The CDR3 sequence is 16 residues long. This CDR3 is CASSFAAGGSTDTQYF.